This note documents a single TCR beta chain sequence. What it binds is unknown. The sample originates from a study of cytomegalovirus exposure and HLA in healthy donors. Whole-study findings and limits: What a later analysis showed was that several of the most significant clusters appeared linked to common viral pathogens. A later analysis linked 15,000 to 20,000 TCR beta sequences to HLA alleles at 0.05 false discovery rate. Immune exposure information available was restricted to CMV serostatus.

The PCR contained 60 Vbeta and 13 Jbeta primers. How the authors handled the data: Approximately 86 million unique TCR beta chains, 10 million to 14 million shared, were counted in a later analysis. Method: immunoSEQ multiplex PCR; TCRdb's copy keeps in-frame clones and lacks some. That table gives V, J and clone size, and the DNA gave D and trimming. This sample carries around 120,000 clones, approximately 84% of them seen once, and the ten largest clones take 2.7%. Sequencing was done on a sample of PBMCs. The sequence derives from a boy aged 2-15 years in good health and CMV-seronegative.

In nucleotides, the CDR3 is TGCGCCAGCAGCCGGCATGGGGACAGGGGAACTGAAGCTTTCTTT. This encodes CASSRHGDRGTEAFF. V gene TRBV4-1 combines with J gene TRBJ1-1; 10 nucleotides align to TRBD1. Per the germline V gene, CDR1 is MGHRA and CDR2 is YSYEKL. This CDR3 has 15 amino acids. V trimming: 4 bases; J trimming: 5 bases; junction bases outside the gene matches: 7.